Below, 23 T cell receptor beta chains from the same sample are listed, as sequenced in a study of T cell clones after liver transplantation. Using immunoSEQ multiplex PCR, the repertoire was profiled, and TCRdb retains in-frame clones only, with some absent. The data show about 120,000 clones, with 90% seen just once and roughly 0.8% held by the top ten. The sample in question was CD4+ T cells from blood, obtained 12 months after liver transplant. These receptors all come from a human patient who received a liver transplant. Some T cells may be supplied by the graft donor.

This clone was recorded only once. V is TRBV6-6 and J is TRBJ1-5; D ambiguous. Germline values: CDR1 MNHNY, CDR2 SVGAGI (reference sequence). V was trimmed by 4 bases and J by 2 bases, leaving 12 bases between them. CDR3 length equals 15 residues. The CDR3 region has the DNA TGTGCCAGCAGTTCTGGGGATACGGGCAATCAGCCCCAGCATTTT. Amino acid sequence: CASSSGDTGNQPQHF.

The chain links TRBV6-1 to TRBJ2-7, with D possibly TRBD1 on 6 matching bases. V was trimmed by 9 bases and J by 6 bases, leaving 18 bases between them. Per the germline V gene, CDR1 is MNHNS and CDR2 is SASEGT. The length of the CDR3 is 13 residues. This CDR3 reads CASTSRAQGEQYF. CDR3 nucleotides: TGTGCCAGTACTTCCCGGGCACAGGGCGAGCAGTACTTC.

This chain connects TRBV5-1 to TRBJ2-2; a possible D gene is TRBD1 (6 bases). This CDR3 is 15 amino acids long. Germline V lookup: CDR1 SGHRS, CDR2 YFSETQ. V lost 6 bases to trimming and J lost 1 base, with 13 bases between them. DNA for the CDR3: TGCGCCAGCAAAACAGGGCTAAAGAACACCGGGGAGCTGTTTTTT. Protein sequence: CASKTGLKNTGELFF. Full variable domain (rest looked up from reference TRBV5-1 and TRBJ2-2): KAGVTQTPRYLIKTRGQQVTLSCSPISGHRSVSWYQQTPGQGLQFLFEYFSETQRNKGNFPGRFSGRQFSNSRSEMNVSTLELGDSALYLCASKTGLKNTGELFFGEGSRLTVL.

The J gene is TRBJ2-7, the V gene TRBV6-5, with 10 bases fitting TRBD1. Germline V gene lookup returns CDR1 MNHEY and CDR2 SVGAGI. The CDR3 consists of 14 residues. V shed 5 bases and J 7 bases; nucleotides not matched to a gene: 8. CDR3 sequence (DNA): TGTGCCAGCAGTCCGACAGGGGGCTTGGGAGAGCAGTACTTC. This codes for CASSPTGGLGEQYF.

The rearrangement uses TRBV7-3 and TRBJ1-2; TRBD1 aligns across 9 bases. The CDR3 is 13 residues long. Germline assignment: CDR1 SGHTA and CDR2 FQGTGA. V lost 5 bases to trimming and J lost 4 bases; unmatched junction nucleotides: 2. CDR3 sequence: CASSAGQGYGYTF. DNA of the CDR3: TGTGCCAGCAGCGCGGGACAGGGCTATGGCTACACCTTC. Variable domain in full (rest from reference TRBV7-3 and TRBJ1-2): GAGVSQTPSNKVTEKGKYVELRCDPISGHTALYWYRQSLGQGPEFLIYFQGTGAADDSGLPNDRFFAVRPEGSVSTLKIQRTERGDSAVYLCASSAGQGYGYTFGSGTRLTVV.

This clone was counted between two and nine times. V gene TRBV19 combines with J gene TRBJ2-7; D may correspond to TRBD1 or TRBD2 (5 bases each). Trimming pared 3 bases from V and 2 bases from J, leaving 11 bases between. Germline values: CDR1 LNHDA, CDR2 SQIVND (reference sequence). The CDR3 spans 14 residues. The CDR3, as DNA: TGTGCCAGTAGTATCGGGGCAGGTCCCTACGAGCAGTACTTC. This gives the protein CASSIGAGPYEQYF.

The V call is TRBV11-2, the J call TRBJ2-7, with D tentatively TRBD2 (6 bases). V was cut by 6 bases and J by 0 bases, with 15 bases left in between. The CDR3 totals 15 residues. Germline V gene lookup returns CDR1 SGHAT and CDR2 FQNNGV. CDR3 amino acids: CASRSSPGSSYEQYF. In DNA, the CDR3 is TGTGCCAGCAGGTCCTCGCCCGGGAGCTCCTACGAGCAGTACTTC.

A note on this clone: With a much larger clone just one base away, this may be a read error. The chain recombines TRBV5-4 with TRBJ2-2; 7 bases fit TRBD2. With V trimmed by 1 base and J by 6 bases, 15 bases remained unmatched. CDR3 length: 18 residues. CDR1 and CDR2 (germline): SGHNT, YYREEE (reference sequence). The CDR3 is CASSLRLRTSISPGELFF. The CDR3 nucleotides read TGTGCCAGCAGCTTGCGTTTACGGACTAGTATTTCCCCCGGGGAGCTGTTTTTT.

The chain uses TRBV11-2 and TRBJ2-1; D unclear. Germline V gene sequence: CDR1 SGHAT, CDR2 FQNNGV. V lost 5 bases to trimming and J lost 4 bases, with 9 bases between them. The CDR3 consists of 13 residues. In nucleotides, the CDR3 is TGTGCCAGCAGCGGCGAACTGTACAATGAGCAGTTCTTC. This sequence encodes CASSGELYNEQFF.

Notes on this clone: This sample also contains other DNA sequences that code for the same CDR3. The chain combines TRBV9 with TRBJ1-2; a possible D gene is TRBD1 (6 bases). CDR3 length equals 14 residues. Trimming took 0 bases from V and 3 from J, leaving 9 bases between them. CDR1 and CDR2 (germline): SGDLS, YYNGEE. The CDR3 region is CASSVAGGDYGYTF. The CDR3 DNA follows: TGTGCCAGCAGCGTAGCCGGGGGCGACTATGGCTACACCTTC. Variable domain in full (rest from reference TRBV9 and TRBJ1-2): DSGVTQTPKHLITATGQRVTLRCSPRSGDLSVYWYQQSLDQGLQFLIQYYNGEERAKGNILERFSAQQFPDLHSELNLSSLELGDSALYFCASSVAGGDYGYTFGSGTRLTVV.

The V gene is TRBV2, the J gene TRBJ1-1; 7 bases are shared with TRBD1. Losses at the gene ends were 7 bases for V and 4 bases for J; bases not matched to a gene: 12. This CDR3 is 15 amino acids long. The germline V gene has CDR1 SNHLY and CDR2 FYNNEI. The CDR3 nucleotides are TGTGCCAGCACCAAGGAGGGGGCCGTCAGCACTGAAGCTTTCTTT. It codes for CASTKEGAVSTEAFF.

The V call is TRBV19, the J call TRBJ1-4; no clear D. The CDR3 consists of 15 residues. V lost 6 bases, J lost 10 bases, and 21 bases lay in between. Per germline, CDR1 LNHDA and CDR2 SQIVND (reference sequence). The chain's CDR3 is CASSPGPVEVGKLFF. In DNA, the CDR3 is TGTGCCAGTAGCCCGGGCCCCGTTGAGGTCGGAAAACTGTTTTTT.

The CDR3 nucleotides read TGTGCCAGCACCGAGGAGGGAGCCTGGCCCGGGGAGCTGTTTTTT. The encoded protein is CASTEEGAWPGELFF. The chain combines TRBV25-1 with TRBJ2-2, with TRBD2 as a possible D gene (6 bases). Trimming shortened V by 7 bases and J by 6 bases, and 18 bases separated the two germline ends. CDR1 and CDR2 from the germline V gene are MGHDK and SYGVNS. The CDR3 spans 15 residues.

V gene TRBV4-1 combines with J gene TRBJ2-7, with TRBD1 identical over 8 bases. CDR3 length equals 17 residues. Per the germline V gene, CDR1 is MGHRA and CDR2 is YSYEKL. The ends lost 4 bases at V and 1 base at J; junction bases unmatched: 12. The CDR3 bases are TGCGCCAGCAGCCGGGGACCGGGACAGGCAGATTCCTACGAGCAGTACTTC. This translates into CASSRGPGQADSYEQYF.

The chain links TRBV5-1 to TRBJ2-1; D possibly matches TRBD1 or TRBD2 (5 bases each). Trimming took 4 bases from V and 4 from J, leaving 9 bases between them. The CDR3 has 13 amino acids. Germline values: CDR1 SGHRS, CDR2 YFSETQ. The CDR3 coding sequence is TGCGCCAGCAGCGGGACCTTGTACAATGAGCAGTTCTTC. This encodes CASSGTLYNEQFF.

The V gene is TRBV9, the J gene TRBJ1-5, with 9 bases matching TRBD1. With 3 bases clipped from V and 6 bases from J, the junction kept 4 bases outside the gene matches. The CDR3 runs to 14 residues. Germline-derived CDR1 and CDR2 are SGDLS and YYNGEE. CDR3 sequence (DNA): TGTGCCAGCAGCGCGAGACAGGGGGGTCAGCCCCAGCATTTT. Protein product: CASSARQGGQPQHF.

The rearrangement joins TRBV30 to TRBJ2-2; D might be TRBD1 (5 bases). The CDR3 has 16 residues. Trimming took 5 bases from V and 1 from J, leaving 17 bases between them. From germline, CDR1 is GTSNPN and CDR2 SVGIG (reference sequence). As DNA, the CDR3 is TGTGCCTGGGGCCGCTTGGGCAGGGTGAACACCGGGGAGCTGTTTTTT. This translates into CAWGRLGRVNTGELFF.

This clone was observed a handful of times. This chain links TRBV6-5 with TRBJ1-3; D not certain. Per germline, CDR1 MNHEY and CDR2 SVGAGI. The CDR3 totals 13 residues. Trimming stripped 11 bases from V and 0 bases from J, with 11 bases between. For the CDR3, the DNA is TGTGCCTCAAGAACCATCTCTGGAAACACCATATATTTT. The encoded protein is CASRTISGNTIYF.

The rearrangement links TRBV6-5 to TRBJ2-7; 8 bases align to TRBD1. From germline, CDR1 is MNHEY and CDR2 SVGAGI. This CDR3 region has 11 residues. The J segment lost 5 bases and the V segment lost 11 bases, leaving 5 bases of the junction unmatched. The CDR3 reads CALRTGHEQYF. The CDR3 bases are TGTGCCCTCAGGACAGGGCACGAGCAGTACTTC.

The sample holds one count of this clone. The CDR3 bases are TGCGCCAGCAGCCACCCGGGACAGGGGGGTGGGGAGCAGTACTTC. It translates to CASSHPGQGGGEQYF. The V and J genes are TRBV4-1 and TRBJ2-7; TRBD1 agrees at 11 bases. CDR1 MGHRA and CDR2 YSYEKL come from the germline V gene. V dropped 3 bases and J dropped 7; count of bases not matched to a gene: 8. This CDR3 is built from 15 residues.

The chain combines TRBV5-1 with TRBJ2-3, with D possibly matching TRBD1 (6 bases). This CDR3 region has 14 residues. CDR1 is SGHRS, CDR2 YFSETQ, per germline. V lost 0 bases, J lost 10 bases, and 15 bases lay in between. CDR3 in amino acids: CASSLGAGERAQYF. DNA of the CDR3: TGCGCCAGCAGCTTGGGAGCAGGGGAAAGGGCGCAGTATTTT.

The count of this clone is one. The chain carries TRBV11-2 and TRBJ1-1; D remains ambiguous. Trimming cost V 3 bases and J 0 bases, with 5 bases left between them. This CDR3 has 13 residues. The germline V gene has CDR1 SGHAT and CDR2 FQNNGV. This chain's CDR3 is CASSLAVNTEAFF. The CDR3 DNA is TGTGCCAGCAGCTTGGCAGTGAACACTGAAGCTTTCTTT.

The rearrangement links TRBV7-3 to TRBJ2-7; 11 bases fit TRBD2. J was trimmed by 3 bases and V by 4 bases; bases with no gene match: 5. CDR3 length equals 15 residues. Germline V gene sequence: CDR1 SGHTA, CDR2 FQGTGA. This CDR3 reads CASSSSSGRIYEQYF. The CDR3 DNA reads TGTGCCAGCAGCTCTTCTAGCGGGAGGATCTACGAGCAGTACTTC. Drawing the rest from reference TRBV7-3 and TRBJ2-7, the complete variable domain is GAGVSQTPSNKVTEKGKYVELRCDPISGHTALYWYRQSLGQGPEFLIYFQGTGAADDSGLPNDRFFAVRPEGSVSTLKIQRTERGDSAVYLCASSSSSGRIYEQYFGPGTRLTVT.